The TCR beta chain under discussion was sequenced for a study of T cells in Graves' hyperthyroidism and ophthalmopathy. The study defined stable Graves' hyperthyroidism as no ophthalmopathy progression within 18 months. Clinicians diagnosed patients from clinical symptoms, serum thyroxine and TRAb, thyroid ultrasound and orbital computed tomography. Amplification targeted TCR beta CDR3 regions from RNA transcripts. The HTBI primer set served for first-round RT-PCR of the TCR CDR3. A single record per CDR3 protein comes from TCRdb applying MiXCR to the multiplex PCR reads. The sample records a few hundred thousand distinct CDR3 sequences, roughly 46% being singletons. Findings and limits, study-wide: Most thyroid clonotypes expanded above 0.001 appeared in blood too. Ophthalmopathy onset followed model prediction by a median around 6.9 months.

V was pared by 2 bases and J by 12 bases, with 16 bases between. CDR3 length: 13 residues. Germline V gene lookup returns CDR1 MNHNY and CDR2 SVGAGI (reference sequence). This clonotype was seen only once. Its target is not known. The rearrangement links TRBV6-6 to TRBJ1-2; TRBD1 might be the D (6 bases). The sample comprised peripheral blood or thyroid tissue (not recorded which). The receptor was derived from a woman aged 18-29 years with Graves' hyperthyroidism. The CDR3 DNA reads TGTGCCAGCAGTTACCCACAGGGCGGCGATCACACCTTC. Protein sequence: CASSYPQGGDHTF.